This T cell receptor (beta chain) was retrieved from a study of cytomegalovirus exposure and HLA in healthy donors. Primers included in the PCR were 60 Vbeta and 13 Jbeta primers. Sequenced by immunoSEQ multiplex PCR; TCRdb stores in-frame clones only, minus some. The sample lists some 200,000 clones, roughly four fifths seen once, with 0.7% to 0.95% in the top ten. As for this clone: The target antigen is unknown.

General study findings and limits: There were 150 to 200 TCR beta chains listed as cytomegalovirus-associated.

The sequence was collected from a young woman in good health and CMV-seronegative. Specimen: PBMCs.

The DNA of the CDR3 is TGTGCCAGCAGCTCGGACAGGGGGAATTACAATGAGCAGTTCTTC. Translating gives CASSSDRGNYNEQFF. V and J are TRBV5-5 and TRBJ2-1, with 10 positions matching TRBD1. The CDR3 spans 15 residues. Germline-derived CDR1 and CDR2 are SGHKS and YYEKEE (reference sequence). Germline trimming cut 3 bases from V and 4 bases from J; bases unmatched to any gene: 4.